The T cell receptor beta chain under discussion was sequenced for a study of tumor and adjacent non-tumor tissue in lung cancer. About the study: The patients, 10 men and roughly 5 women, were roughly 31 to 85 with stage I to III disease. Study-level points and caveats: Normal lung showed higher cumulative top 100 clone frequency than tumor.

The library came from three nested PCR rounds adapted from ARM-PCR protocols. TCRdb used MiXCR to reprocess the multiplex PCR reads, holding one entry per CDR3 protein. The table shows about 75,000 distinct CDR3 sequences, with 55% to 70% occurring only once. This sample's RNA came from whole unsorted tissue. More than 3 cm separated this lung sample from the edge of the tumor. Chemotherapy-naive patients with new lung cancer underwent thoracic surgery in China, August–late 2014. As to this clonotype: Its target is not known. With a much larger clone just one base away, this may be a read error.

Material: distant non-tumor lung tissue. This TCR was recovered from a woman aged 50 to 60 with non-small cell lung cancer.

Here the CDR3 reads CANYAMGTGLGEQYF. As DNA, the CDR3 is TGTGCCAACTACGCCATGGGGACAGGGTTAGGCGAGCAGTACTTC. The V call is TRBV6-1, the J call TRBJ2-7; 9 bases are shared with TRBD1. V lost 10 bases and J lost 6; bases outside the gene matches: 16. The germline V gene encodes CDR1 MNHNS and CDR2 SASEGT. This CDR3 region has 15 residues.